Reported below is one T cell receptor beta chain. This entry belongs to a study of blood T cell repertoires in COVID-19. Study details: COVID-19 samples from acute and convalescent phases originated in the United States, Italy and Spain.

V shed 4 bases and J 4 bases; nucleotides not matched to a gene: 5. The V gene's germline CDR1 is MGHRA and CDR2 YSYEKL. CDR3 length: 16 amino acids. In the source study's methods: By means of reference gene primer amplification, nucleated cell counts were estimated. The method was immunoSEQ multiplex PCR; TCRdb's version includes in-frame clones alone and lacks a portion of them. V and J calls and clone size are those listed in that table; D and trimming were worked out from the DNA. The sample has some 83,000 clones, around 80% seen once. The clonotype was recovered from a man aged 55 to 69 with active or convalescent COVID-19. The sequenced sample was peripheral blood. The chain combines TRBV4-1 with TRBJ2-1, with TRBD2 identical over 12 bases. The CDR3 sequence: CASSPRLAGVYNEQFF. For the CDR3, the DNA is TGCGCCAGCAGCCCCCGACTAGCGGGGGTATACAATGAGCAGTTCTTC.